These 22 T cell receptor beta chains came from one sample sequenced in a study of blood T cell repertoires in COVID-19. The table came from immunoSEQ multiplex PCR; TCRdb's copy has only in-frame clones and leaves some out. The sample contains hundreds of thousands of clones, more than 80% of which appear only once. Sequenced: peripheral blood. The receptors derive from a woman in her thirties with COVID-19, enrolled during active disease.

This clone has a count of ten or more. The chain links TRBV7-9 to TRBJ1-2; 10 nucleotides agree with TRBD1. The CDR3 contains 17 residues. Germline-derived CDR1 and CDR2 are SEHNR and FQNEAQ (reference sequence). V was pared by 5 bases and J by 8 bases, with 17 bases of the junction left unmatched. This chain's CDR3 is CASSLPRQGARQDGYTF. CDR3 DNA sequence: TGTGCCAGCAGCCTCCCCAGACAGGGGGCGCGCCAGGACGGCTACACCTTC.

The gene calls are TRBV19 and TRBJ1-4, with a weak D call TRBD1 (5 bases). The CDR3 is 14 amino acids. V dropped 1 base and J dropped 4 bases, with 7 bases sitting between them. Germline loops: CDR1 LNHDA, CDR2 SQIVND (reference sequence). The CDR3 nucleotides are TGTGCCAGTAGTATAGTTAGGGGTAATGAAAAACTGTTTTTT. Protein: CASSIVRGNEKLFF.

The chain is built from TRBV6-5 and TRBJ1-3; a possible D gene is TRBD1 (5 bases). Trimming cost V 6 bases and J 4 bases, with 13 bases left between them. The CDR3 totals 14 residues. Per germline, CDR1 MNHEY and CDR2 SVGAGI. This CDR3 reads CASRGSWGGNTIYF. The DNA for the CDR3 is TGTGCCAGCAGGGGTTCTTGGGGCGGAAACACCATATATTTT.

The V gene is TRBV5-1, the J gene TRBJ2-3, with 14 positions matching TRBD2. V gave up 4 bases and J gave up 2 bases; unmatched junction bases: 6. The germline V gene encodes CDR1 SGHRS and CDR2 YFSETQ. The CDR3 is 17 amino acids. CDR3 nucleotides: TGCGCCAGCAGCACCTCGGGACTAGCGGGAGTCACAGATACGCAGTATTTT. Its translation is CASSTSGLAGVTDTQYF.

The CDR3 DNA is TGTGCCAGCAGTGGCTCCCGCGGATCTCCTGAGGGCACTGAAGCTTTCTTT. Translating gives CASSGSRGSPEGTEAFF. This chain joins TRBV28 and TRBJ1-1; no clear D gene. Trimming cost V 5 bases and J 4 bases, with 23 bases left between them. Per the germline V gene, CDR1 is MDHEN and CDR2 is SYDVKM. The CDR3 has 17 amino acids.

CDR3 sequence (DNA): TGTGCCACCTCGGGGAGCGGACGGCCGACAGGGGGGAACACTGAAGCTTTCTTT. It specifies CATSGSGRPTGGNTEAFF. The V call is TRBV27, the J call TRBJ1-1, with TRBD1 matching 9 bases. Germline lookup yields CDR1 MNHEY and CDR2 SMNVEV (reference sequence). The trim removed 10 bases at V and 1 base at J, leaving 19 bases unmatched. The CDR3 is 18 residues long.

V and J are TRBV29-1 and TRBJ1-4; D is unresolved. With 4 bases removed from V and 8 bases from J, the gap between germline ends came to 11 bases. There are 12 residues in the CDR3. CDR1 is SQVTM and CDR2 is ANQGSEA in the germline V gene. The CDR3 DNA follows: TGCAGCGTTGCGACCCCGGGGGAAAAACTGTTTTTT. It codes for CSVATPGEKLFF.

This clone was counted a few times. This chain connects TRBV6-2 or TRBV6-3 to TRBJ2-3; 12 positions match TRBD2. Germline V gene sequence: CDR1 MNHEY, CDR2 SVGEGT. This CDR3 contains 17 residues. The J segment lost 4 bases and the V segment lost 4 bases, leaving 9 bases of the junction unmatched. This chain's CDR3 is CASSFLRTSGMADTQYF. The DNA for the CDR3 is TGTGCCAGCAGTTTTCTCAGGACTAGCGGGATGGCAGATACGCAGTATTTT.

V is TRBV6-5 and J is TRBJ1-4; no firm D call. The ends were cut back, 2 bases at V and 7 bases at J, with 14 bases in the middle. The CDR3 is made up of 15 amino acids. Germline V gene lookup returns CDR1 MNHEY and CDR2 SVGAGI. CDR3 bases: TGTGCCAGCAGTTACCAGTCCCAGGACTCTGAAAAACTGTTTTTT. This encodes CASSYQSQDSEKLFF.

DNA of the CDR3: TGTGCCAGCAGTGGGACAGGGGGGAACACTGAAGCTTTCTTT. It encodes CASSGTGGNTEAFF. The chain employs TRBV2 and TRBJ1-1, with 10 bases lining up with TRBD1. The CDR3 length is 14 residues. V was pared by 4 bases and J by 1 base, with 0 bases of the junction left unmatched. Germline CDR1 is SNHLY and CDR2 is FYNNEI.

The chain joins TRBV6-5 to TRBJ1-1; D unclear. CDR3 length: 15 residues. The V end was cut by 2 bases, the J end by 5 bases, with 15 bases between. Per germline, CDR1 MNHEY and CDR2 SVGAGI. The CDR3 sequence: CASSYGLGKKTEAFF. The CDR3 DNA reads TGTGCCAGCAGTTACGGGCTCGGGAAAAAAACTGAAGCTTTCTTT.

This sequence joins TRBV28 and TRBJ1-2; 7 positions agree with TRBD1. Per the germline V gene, CDR1 is MDHEN and CDR2 is SYDVKM. The CDR3 has 14 amino acids. The V and J ends lost 7 bases and 2 bases, in that order; junction bases with no gene match: 7. The CDR3 nucleotides are TGTGCCAGCATAAACAGGGGACCCAACTATGGCTACACCTTC. Its protein product is CASINRGPNYGYTF.

The rearrangement uses TRBV30 and TRBJ1-4; 9 bases are shared with TRBD1. Trimming cost V 3 bases and J 8 bases; bases outside gene matches: 10. The V gene's germline CDR1 is GTSNPN and CDR2 SVGIG (reference sequence). The CDR3 loop spans 15 amino acids. The CDR3 here is CAWRPNRGLREKLFF. DNA of the CDR3: TGTGCCTGGAGGCCGAACAGGGGGCTGAGGGAAAAACTGTTTTTT.

V and J are TRBV19 and TRBJ2-2, with a tentative D call TRBD2 (6 bases). Trimming shortened V by 5 bases and J by 1 base, and 23 bases separated the two germline ends. The CDR3 extends over 19 amino acids. CDR1 and CDR2 from the germline V gene are LNHDA and SQIVND (reference sequence). The CDR3 sequence is CASSPLEQFQAGNTGELFF. CDR3 DNA: TGTGCCAGTAGTCCCCTAGAACAATTTCAAGCGGGGAACACCGGGGAGCTGTTTTTT.

The chain employs TRBV7-2 and TRBJ1-2; perhaps TRBD1 as D (6 bases). CDR1 and CDR2 (germline): SGHTA, FQGNSA. The CDR3 is 17 residues long. Trimming took off 6 bases at V and 1 base at J, with 21 bases between the two ends. The CDR3 region is CASSPDRLIIINYGYTF. The DNA of the CDR3 is TGTGCCAGCAGTCCCGACAGGCTAATAATCATTAACTATGGCTACACCTTC. Combining the CDR3 with reference TRBV7-2 and TRBJ1-2 gives the whole variable domain GAGVSQSPSNKVTEKGKDVELRCDPISGHTALYWYRQSLGQGLEFLIYFQGNSAPDKSGLPSDRFSAERTGGSVSTLTIQRTQQEDSAVYLCASSPDRLIIINYGYTFGSGTRLTVV.

The chain combines TRBV24-1 with TRBJ2-1; 7 bases fit TRBD2. Trimming took 4 bases from V and 8 from J; bases not matched to a gene: 16. There are 17 residues in the CDR3. Germline CDR1 KGHDR, CDR2 SFDVKD. Here the CDR3 reads CATSDPRTSSSPHEQFF. The CDR3 DNA reads TGTGCCACCAGTGACCCCCGGACTAGTAGCTCCCCGCATGAGCAGTTCTTC.

The chain recombines TRBV6-2 or TRBV6-3 with TRBJ1-5, with a tentative D call TRBD1 (5 bases). The CDR3 runs to 17 residues. From germline, CDR1 is MNHEY and CDR2 SVGEGT. V dropped 2 bases and J dropped 0 bases, with 14 bases sitting between them. The CDR3 nucleotides read TGTGCCAGCAGTTACGGGGCTCCGGGGGGTAGCAATCAGCCCCAGCATTTT. It is translated as CASSYGAPGGSNQPQHF.

This clone occurred once. This chain uses TRBV7-2 with TRBJ1-2; 10 bases match TRBD1. V shed 5 bases and J 8 bases; nucleotides not matched to a gene: 8. Germline CDR1 is SGHTA and CDR2 is FQGNSA. The CDR3 totals 14 residues. In nucleotides, the CDR3 is TGTGCCAGCAGCCAAGACAGGGGGCCCGGAGGCTACACCTTC. This gives the protein CASSQDRGPGGYTF.

The chain carries TRBV9 and TRBJ1-3; the D is unclear. Per germline, CDR1 SGDLS and CDR2 YYNGEE. The CDR3 spans 11 residues. The ends were cut back, 7 bases at V and 0 bases at J, with 2 bases in the middle. CDR3 residues: CASLSGNTIYF. In DNA, the CDR3 is TGTGCCAGCCTCTCTGGAAACACCATATATTTT.

The rearrangement joins TRBV27 to TRBJ1-2, with no clear D. Trimming stripped 2 bases from V and 6 bases from J, with 19 bases between. CDR1 is MNHEY, CDR2 SMNVEV, per germline (reference sequence). The CDR3 sequence is 16 residues long. CDR3 amino acids: CASSLPDIGQPHGYTF. The DNA for the CDR3 is TGTGCCAGCAGTTTACCAGACATTGGGCAACCACATGGCTACACCTTC.

The rearrangement joins TRBV6-1 to TRBJ1-3, with 11 bases identical to TRBD1. The V gene's germline CDR1 is MNHNS and CDR2 SASEGT. The CDR3 covers 16 residues. V was clipped by 3 bases and J by 0 bases; unmatched bases: 1. CDR3 bases: TGTGCCAGCAGTGACGGGACAGGGGGCTCTGGAAACACCATATATTTT. It codes for CASSDGTGGSGNTIYF.

The V gene is TRBV7-8, the J gene TRBJ2-7; D may be TRBD2 (5 bases). The CDR3 runs 15 residues. Per germline, CDR1 SGHVS and CDR2 FQNEAQ. V lost 3 bases to trimming and J lost 0 bases, with 12 bases between them. For the CDR3, the DNA is TGTGCCAGCAGCTTGAGAGGGCTAAGCTCCTACGAGCAGTACTTC. This translates into CASSLRGLSSYEQYF.